These 20 T cell receptor beta chains came from one sample sequenced in a study of vaccination and CD4 T cells after COVID-19. TCRdb analysed the PCR reads with MiXCR anew, one entry per CDR3 protein. The sample lists some 18,000 distinct CDR3 sequences, 60% to 80% occurring once. The sequences come from CD4+ T cells from blood, collected before SARS-CoV-2 vaccination. The receptor source for this set is a human donor who had recovered from COVID-19.

This clonotype has more than one count but fewer than ten. The gene calls are TRBV9 and TRBJ1-2; tentatively, D is TRBD1 (5 bases). Trimming took off 3 bases at V and 0 bases at J, with 9 bases between the two ends. The length of the CDR3 is 14 residues. Germline V CDR1 and CDR2: SGDLS, YYNGEE. The CDR3, as DNA: TGTGCCAGCAGCGCGAGGGGAGCTAACTATGGCTACACCTTC. It translates to CASSARGANYGYTF.

The genes are TRBV12-3 or TRBV12-4 and TRBJ1-5; 10 nucleotides agree with TRBD1. V lost 6 bases, J lost 3 bases, and 11 bases stayed unmatched. There are 17 residues in the CDR3. The CDR3 sequence: CASRPNTGTGVNQPQHF. The CDR3 nucleotides are TGTGCCAGCAGACCTAACACCGGGACAGGGGTCAATCAGCCCCAGCATTTT.

CDR3 amino acids: CAIRIDRNQPQHF. For the CDR3, the DNA is TGTGCCATCAGAATCGACAGGAATCAGCCCCAGCATTTT. The rearrangement links TRBV10-3 to TRBJ1-5; maybe TRBD1 (6 bases). Trimming removed 6 bases from V and 4 bases from J, with 10 bases in between. The CDR3 sequence is 13 residues long. Germline V gene lookup returns CDR1 ENHRY and CDR2 SYGVKD.

The chain joins TRBV19 to TRBJ1-1; tentatively, D is TRBD1 (5 bases). The length of the CDR3 is 15 residues. The V end lost 4 bases, the J end lost 1 base, and 13 bases lay between the germline ends. Germline CDR1 and CDR2: LNHDA and SQIVND (reference sequence). The CDR3 is CASSTRDGPNTEAFF. In DNA, the CDR3 is TGTGCCAGTAGTACCAGGGACGGGCCGAACACTGAAGCTTTCTTT.

The chain uses TRBV6-1 and TRBJ1-2, with D possibly being TRBD1 (5 bases). CDR3 length: 13 residues. Trimming removed 8 bases from V and 2 bases from J, with 12 bases in between. Germline CDR1 and CDR2: MNHNS and SASEGT. The DNA of the CDR3 is TGTGCCAGCCTATTGACAGCCAACTATGGCTACACCTTC. It is translated as CASLLTANYGYTF.

This clonotype was observed a handful of times. This sequence joins TRBV7-2 and TRBJ2-1, with D uncertain. Germline assignment: CDR1 SGHTA and CDR2 FQGNSA. V was shortened by 1 base and J by 8 bases, with 3 bases between the two germline ends. CDR3 length equals 11 residues. The CDR3 protein is CASSLGHEQFF. Written as DNA, the CDR3 is TGTGCCAGCAGCTTAGGACATGAGCAGTTCTTC. The entire variable domain, with the rest obtained from reference TRBV7-2 and TRBJ2-1, is as follows: GAGVSQSPSNKVTEKGKDVELRCDPISGHTALYWYRQSLGQGLEFLIYFQGNSAPDKSGLPSDRFSAERTGGSVSTLTIQRTQQEDSAVYLCASSLGHEQFFGPGTRLTVL.

The J gene is TRBJ2-1, the V gene TRBV20-1; 7 bases align to TRBD1. CDR1 is DFQATT, CDR2 SNEGSKA, per germline (reference sequence). The CDR3 sequence is 16 residues long. The J segment lost 0 bases and the V segment lost 5 bases, leaving 10 bases of the junction unmatched. CDR3 in amino acids: CSAENRGLSSYNEQFF. The CDR3 nucleotides read TGCAGTGCTGAAAACAGGGGCCTGAGCTCCTACAATGAGCAGTTCTTC.

J is TRBJ1-4 and V is TRBV7-9; unclear D gene. Trimming took off 5 bases at V and 3 bases at J, with 16 bases between the two ends. Germline V gives CDR1 SEHNR, CDR2 FQNEAQ (reference sequence). CDR3 length: 16 residues. CDR3 sequence: CASSPMTRVANEKLFF. The CDR3 DNA is TGTGCCAGCAGCCCAATGACTCGGGTGGCTAATGAAAAACTGTTTTTT.

The chain employs TRBV28 and TRBJ1-1; no firm D call. Deletions cut 6 bases from V and 3 bases from J, with 17 bases between. Germline V gives CDR1 MDHEN, CDR2 SYDVKM. CDR3 length equals 15 residues. The CDR3 loop is CASRAAGPKDTEAFF. The DNA of the CDR3 is TGTGCCAGCAGGGCGGCCGGTCCCAAGGACACTGAAGCTTTCTTT.

This chain uses TRBV20-1 with TRBJ2-3; 13 nucleotides agree with TRBD2. Germline loops: CDR1 DFQATT, CDR2 SNEGSKA (reference sequence). J lost 2 bases, V lost 1 base, and 3 bases had no gene match. The CDR3 loop spans 16 amino acids. The chain's CDR3 is CSARVTSGRITDTQYF. The DNA of the CDR3 is TGCAGTGCTAGAGTGACTAGCGGGAGGATCACAGATACGCAGTATTTT.

The chain combines TRBV10-3 with TRBJ2-1; 9 nucleotides match TRBD2. Germline V CDR1 and CDR2: ENHRY, SYGVKD. This CDR3 region has 15 residues. The ends lost 4 bases at V and 7 bases at J; junction bases unmatched: 8. The CDR3 protein is CAISGAAGGRNEQFF. For the CDR3, the DNA is TGTGCCATCAGTGGAGCTGCGGGAGGGAGGAATGAGCAGTTCTTC.

The V call is TRBV20-1, the J call TRBJ2-7, with D hard to call. V shed 3 bases and J shed 0 bases, with 12 bases lying between them. Per germline, CDR1 DFQATT and CDR2 SNEGSKA (reference sequence). This CDR3 region has 14 residues. CDR3 sequence reads: CSASSPSSSYEQYF. CDR3 DNA: TGCAGTGCTAGCAGCCCTTCTAGCTCCTACGAGCAGTACTTC.

The gene calls are TRBV24-1 and TRBJ2-7, with D hard to call. Looked up from germline, CDR1 is KGHDR and CDR2 is SFDVKD. V lost 4 bases and J lost 2, with 14 bases in between. The CDR3 runs to 15 residues. The CDR3 spells CATSDPRVAAYEQYF. The CDR3 nucleotides read TGTGCCACCAGTGACCCCCGGGTAGCTGCCTACGAGCAGTACTTC.

The V and J genes are TRBV6-1 and TRBJ1-2; D remains unclear. CDR1 MNHNS and CDR2 SASEGT come from the germline V gene. This CDR3 is built from 13 residues. The germline V and J ends were trimmed by 9 bases and 5 bases, with 16 bases remaining between them. CDR3 protein: CASSTEELYGYTF. The DNA of the CDR3 is TGTGCCAGTTCGACCGAGGAACTGTATGGCTACACCTTC.

V gene TRBV2 combines with J gene TRBJ2-3, with 7 bases aligning to TRBD2. Germline V CDR1 and CDR2: SNHLY, FYNNEI. This CDR3 has 12 residues. Trimming at V came to 5 bases and at J to 6 bases, leaving 2 bases not matched to a gene. The CDR3 DNA is TGTGCCAGCAGTCAGGGAGGGGATACGCAGTATTTT. Protein product: CASSQGGDTQYF.

The chain joins TRBV4-2 to TRBJ2-5, with TRBD2 matching 7 bases. The J segment lost 2 bases and the V segment lost 1 base, leaving 10 bases of the junction unmatched. Germline V CDR1 and CDR2: LGHNA, YNFKEQ. This CDR3 region has 17 residues. The CDR3 DNA is TGTGCCAGCAGCCAAGTCGCCGGGGCTAGCGGACAAGAGACCCAGTACTTC. It translates to CASSQVAGASGQETQYF.

This rearrangement joins TRBV20-1 to TRBJ2-1; TRBD1 matches at 8 bases. The CDR3 contains 13 residues. V was pared by 7 bases and J by 6 bases, with 8 bases of the junction left unmatched. Germline V CDR1 and CDR2: DFQATT, SNEGSKA (reference sequence). The CDR3 DNA is TGCAGTGAGACCGGGACAGGCCTCAATGAGCAGTTCTTC. Translation gives CSETGTGLNEQFF.

CDR3 in amino acids: CSARGLTWGPQETQYF. The CDR3 DNA reads as TGCAGTGCTAGAGGACTTACGTGGGGGCCGCAAGAGACCCAGTACTTC. The chain couples TRBV20-1 to TRBJ2-5; possibly TRBD1 for D (6 bases). Trimming pared 1 base from V and 2 bases from J, leaving 17 bases between. The CDR3 runs to 16 residues. Germline V lookup: CDR1 DFQATT, CDR2 SNEGSKA (reference sequence).

This rearrangement joins TRBV28 to TRBJ2-7; 9 nucleotides agree with TRBD1. V was clipped by 6 bases and J by 6 bases; unmatched bases: 12. CDR1 is MDHEN and CDR2 is SYDVKM in the germline V gene. This CDR3 comprises 15 residues. CDR3 sequence: CASSPTAGQGLEQYF. In nucleotides, the CDR3 is TGTGCCAGCAGCCCGACTGCGGGACAGGGCCTCGAGCAGTACTTC. Full variable domain (rest looked up from reference TRBV28 and TRBJ2-7): DVKVTQSSRYLVKRTGEKVFLECVQDMDHENMFWYRQDPGLGLRLIYFSYDVKMKEKGDIPEGYSVSREKKERFSLILESASTNQTSMYLCASSPTAGQGLEQYFGPGTRLTVT.

The rearrangement joins TRBV20-1 to TRBJ2-1; D gene unclear. This CDR3 comprises 14 residues. Germline assignment: CDR1 DFQATT and CDR2 SNEGSKA (reference sequence). V was trimmed by 5 bases and J by 4 bases, leaving 15 bases between them. CDR3 sequence: CSAPGSLPYNEQFF. Here the CDR3 DNA reads TGCAGTGCTCCCGGCTCCCTTCCTTACAATGAGCAGTTCTTC.